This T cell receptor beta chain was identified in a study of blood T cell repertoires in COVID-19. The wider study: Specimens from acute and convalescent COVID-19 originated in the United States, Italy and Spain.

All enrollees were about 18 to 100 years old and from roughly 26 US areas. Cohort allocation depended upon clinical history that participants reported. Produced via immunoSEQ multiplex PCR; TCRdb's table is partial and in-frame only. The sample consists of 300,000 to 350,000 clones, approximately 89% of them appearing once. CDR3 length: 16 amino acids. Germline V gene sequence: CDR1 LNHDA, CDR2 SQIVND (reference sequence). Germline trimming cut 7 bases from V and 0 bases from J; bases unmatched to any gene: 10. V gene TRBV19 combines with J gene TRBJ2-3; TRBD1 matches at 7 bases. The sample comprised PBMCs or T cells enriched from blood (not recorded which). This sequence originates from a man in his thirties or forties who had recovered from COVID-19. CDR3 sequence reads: CASTPRSGGSTDTQYF. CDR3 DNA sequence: TGTGCCAGTACCCCCCGTTCAGGGGGAAGCACAGATACGCAGTATTTT.